This TCR beta chain is from a study of shared T cell receptors in the human thymus. TCRdb keeps only in-frame clones here, not all; method: immunoSEQ multiplex PCR. The sample has roughly 660,000 clones, 88% seen once. Another study also made use of these data, one on human thymus T cells. That study adds: Donors consisted of healthy Finnish infants (having corrective surgery for congenital heart defects). The source of the thymus tissue was resections taken during corrective heart surgery. Seemingly biased V and J gene usage marked thymic and blood repertoires. What related research reported was that thymic repertoires overlapped highly among unrelated individuals.

Sequencing was performed on thymocytes. The sequence was obtained from a boy in the first two years of life with a congenital heart defect.

In DNA, the CDR3 is TGCGCCAGCAGCTTGGCACCGCCGGGACAGGGAAGAGTATGGTATGGCTACACCTTC. It translates to CASSLAPPGQGRVWYGYTF. The rearrangement links TRBV5-1 to TRBJ1-2, with 9 positions matching TRBD1. In germline, CDR1 is SGHRS, CDR2 YFSETQ. The CDR3 covers 19 residues. The trim removed 0 bases at V and 5 bases at J, leaving 17 bases unmatched.